The entry below describes one T cell receptor beta chain. The antigen is undetermined. Sequencing was performed with immunoSEQ multiplex PCR; in TCRdb, only in-frame clones are kept and a portion is missing. The table has some 44,000 clones, roughly 73% seen once. Single viable CD3+CD4+CD8-CD45RO+ cells were sorted as the memory CD4+ T cells. Serostatus was set by detecting CMV pp150, pp28, p38, p52 IgG. This sample is part of a study of memory CD4+ T cells and cytomegalovirus serostatus. Findings and limits, study-wide: The CMV-associated TCR signature appears largely within the CD4+ memory repertoire. Median bootstrapped AUC for CMV status was around 0.95 originally, 0.9 to 0.93 US-trained.

The germline V gene has CDR1 MGHRA and CDR2 YSYEKL. CDR3 size: 15 residues. V was clipped by 3 bases and J by 5 bases, with 16 bases between them. Sequencing used memory CD4+ T cells from blood. The TCR comes from an adult in good health and CMV-seronegative. The genes are TRBV4-1 and TRBJ1-2; D is possibly TRBD1 (5 bases). Here the CDR3 reads CASSQPTWGKYGYTF. DNA of the CDR3: TGCGCCAGCAGCCAGCCCACGTGGGGGAAATATGGCTACACCTTC.